This TCR beta chain was captured in a study of blood T cell repertoires in COVID-19. Study background: The study drew acute and convalescent COVID-19 samples from the United States, Italy and Spain. T cells, B-cell-depleted T cells, or PBMCs supplied cDNA or gDNA.

Per the original data handling: Researchers report that nucleated cell counts were estimated from reference gene primer amplification. The repertoire was sequenced with immunoSEQ multiplex PCR; TCRdb's copy has only in-frame clones and lacks some. For V, J and clone size, that table is used; D and trimming come from the DNA. The table has about 210,000 clones, roughly 80% seen once. V lost 5 bases to trimming and J lost 5 bases, with 9 bases between them. Germline V gene sequence: CDR1 SGHTA, CDR2 FQGTGA. The CDR3 runs 12 residues. This receptor was identified in a woman aged 40 to 50 with active or convalescent COVID-19. Sample: peripheral blood. The rearrangement links TRBV7-3 to TRBJ2-5, with a possible D match to TRBD2 (6 bases). CDR3 DNA: TGTGCCAGCAGCAGTGGGGGGGAGACCCAGTACTTC. This translates into CASSSGGETQYF. Looking up the rest from reference TRBV7-3 and TRBJ2-5 gives the full variable domain: GAGVSQTPSNKVTEKGKYVELRCDPISGHTALYWYRQSLGQGPEFLIYFQGTGAADDSGLPNDRFFAVRPEGSVSTLKIQRTERGDSAVYLCASSSGGETQYFGPGTRLLVL.